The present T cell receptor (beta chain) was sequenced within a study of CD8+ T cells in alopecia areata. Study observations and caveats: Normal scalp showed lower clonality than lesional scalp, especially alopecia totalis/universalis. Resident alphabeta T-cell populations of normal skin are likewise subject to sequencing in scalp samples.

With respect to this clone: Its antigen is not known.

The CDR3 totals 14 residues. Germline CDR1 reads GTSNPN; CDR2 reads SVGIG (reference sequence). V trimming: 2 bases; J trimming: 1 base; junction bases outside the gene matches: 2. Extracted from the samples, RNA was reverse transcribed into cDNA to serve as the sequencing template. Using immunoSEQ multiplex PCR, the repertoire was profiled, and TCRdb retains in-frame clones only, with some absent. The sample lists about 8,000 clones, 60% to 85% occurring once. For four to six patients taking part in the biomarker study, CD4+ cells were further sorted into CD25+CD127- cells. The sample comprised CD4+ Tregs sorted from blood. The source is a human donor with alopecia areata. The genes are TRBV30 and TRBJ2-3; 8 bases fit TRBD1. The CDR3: CAWSSGQGTDTQYF. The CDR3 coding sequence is TGTGCCTGGAGTTCGGGACAGGGCACAGATACGCAGTATTTT.